This TCR beta chain is from a study of regulatory T cells in long-lasting Graves disease. The CDR3 is 16 amino acids. Per germline, CDR1 SNHLY and CDR2 FYNNEI. The junction had 15 bases not matched to a gene; V was cut back by 7 bases and J by 6 bases. Arm-PCR of CDR3 regions with iRepertoire HTBI primers generated TCR beta libraries. TCRdb re-called the multiplex PCR reads with MiXCR, one entry per CDR3 protein. This table holds about 320,000 distinct CDR3 sequences, more than 15% found once. Time point specified: newly diagnosed GD, antithyroid drugs for less than 3 months. PBMC-extracted RNA yielded the TCR library.

Material: peripheral blood mononuclear cells (PBMCs), obtained at new diagnosis, from a patient treated with antithyroid drugs. This TCR was sampled from a female donor with Graves disease. The chain uses TRBV2 and TRBJ1-2; 9 nucleotides align to TRBD1. CDR3 sequence: CASNSRGTGMGNGYTF. The CDR3 DNA is TGTGCCAGCAACTCCCGGGGGACAGGGATGGGAAATGGCTACACCTTC.